A single TCR beta chain is shown here with its context. The target antigen is unknown. Germline V gene sequence: CDR1 SGHTA, CDR2 FQGTGA. This CDR3 is 16 amino acids long. Trimming removed 8 bases from V and 0 bases from J, with 14 bases in between. PCR was performed using 60 Vbeta and 13 Jbeta primers. Libraries were prepared by immunoSEQ multiplex PCR; TCRdb keeps only in-frame clonotypes and omits some of them. Of about 160,000 clones listed, 82% are singletons. The source of the sample is a study of cytomegalovirus exposure and HLA in healthy donors. Those who donated were healthy bone marrow donors. Findings and caveats of the study: For presence/absence analyses, sequencing depth was assumed to be roughly uniform across donors.

Source material: PBMCs. The clonotype originates from a girl aged 10 to 17 in good health and CMV-seropositive. This rearrangement joins TRBV7-3 to TRBJ2-6; perhaps TRBD1 as D (6 bases). The CDR3 here is CASAPPGDSGANVLTF. The CDR3 bases are TGTGCCAGCGCCCCGCCAGGGGACTCTGGGGCCAACGTCCTGACTTTC.